This T cell receptor (beta chain) was identified in a study of blood T cells in healthy people across ages (dated by TCRdb to about 2015). In the study overall: Template switching captured roughly one uniquely barcoded TCR beta cDNA molecule per two T cells in model experiments. To track age-related changes in TCR beta repertoire diversity, the study relied on deep sequencing normalized with unique cDNA molecular identifiers. The donors were split into four age groups: young (average 16 years), middle-aged (roughly 39), aged (approximately 60) and long-lived (approximately 80). To avoid experimental bias, donors of different ages were spread randomly across the sequencing lanes. The study analyzed two additional independent replicas of 1 million unique cDNA reads from the same blood draw for two donors, one aged 18 to 29 and one aged 80 or older. Paper-wide results and their limitations: The CMV infection status of donors was not known, potentially confounding age-related changes in expanded clonotypes. Compared with the aged group, the long-lived group had more naive CD4+ T cells, fewer expanded clones and increased TCR diversity, a pattern suggesting age selection. Observed TCR beta diversity per million T cells fell roughly linearly with age, and a significant reduction was already apparent by age around 40. There was a strong correlation between observed TCR beta diversity and the percentage of naive T cells measured by flow cytometry. Total diversity estimates from one million sequenced T cells were considered lower bounds and underestimates. Since profiling was done on bulk unsorted PBMCs, naive and antigen-experienced compartments could not be conclusively compared.

As regards this clonotype: Its antigen is unknown. Base quality data are lacking; no much larger clone is found one base away.

Including cysteine and phenylalanine, the CDR3 has 14 amino acids. The only DNA kept is the CDR3, 42 bases in frame from the first base. Per the germline V gene, SGHRS is the CDR1 and YFSETQ is the CDR2. Deletion took 7 bases off V and 4 bases off J, with a span of 14 bases between the germline ends. Donors were approximately 42 systemically healthy Caucasian individuals from Russia aged roughly 6 to 95 years. Each donor gave ten milliliters of peripheral blood, collected into EDTA-treated Vacutainer tubes. Ficoll-Paque density-gradient centrifugation was used to isolate PBMCs, with at least 7 million per sample. Total RNA, at least 6 micrograms per sample, was extracted from PBMCs with Trizol reagent. For every donor, an aliquot of PBMCs went through flow cytometry to measure the percentages of naive CD45RAhigh/CD27high T cells. Library preparation used 5' RACE. Sequencing was performed on an Illumina HiSeq 2500. A second roughly 6 to 11 cycle PCR used a sample-barcoded 5' primer and a J-beta primer mix. Each TCR beta cDNA molecule received a unique molecular identifier from a template-switch 5' adaptor carrying 12 random nucleotides. Each sample yielded at least 3 million CDR3-containing paired-end reads. The Mint cDNA synthesis kit, primed by a TRBC-specific oligonucleotide, was used to synthesize first-strand cDNA from all RNA. Following uracil-DNA glycosylase treatment, all cDNA underwent a first 18-cycle PCR with the universal primers M1SS and BC2_uni_R. Under the source paper's analysis protocol: Each sample was normalized by randomly selecting 1 million high-quality reads, each carrying a distinct molecular identifier. Instead of being binned into consensus sequences, reads with shared molecular identifiers were discarded. MiTCR, run with a Q25 quality threshold and the strictest error-elimination algorithm, handled CDR3 identification, clonotype clustering and error correction. A nonparametric unseen species model with Euler transformation was used to estimate lower-bound total TCR beta diversity. TCRdb redid the processing of the public reads, applying fastp at Q25 and MiXCR, and retained in-frame beta chains. Every CDR3 protein is listed once, alongside the most common genes and DNA of its rows. TCRdb's processing, not the authors', yielded these V and J calls. The sample includes hundreds of thousands of distinct CDR3 sequences, with roughly 26% observed a single time. Of the sample, 17% is held by the ten largest clones.

Sequencing was carried out using blood. This receptor chain uses TRBV5-1 and TRBJ2-2; a tentative D call is TRBD1 (5 bases match). The receptor was derived from a woman older than 75 in good health. DNA sequence: TGCGCCAGCTCGGAAGGGGCAGGCACCGGGGAGCTGTTTTTT. Its translation is CASSEGAGTGELFF.